This paragraph reports one TCR beta chain. These data come from a study of T-cell reconstitution after alpha-beta-depleted transplantation in children. The CDR3 totals 12 residues. The germline CDR1 and CDR2 sequences are SGHRS and YFSETQ. Losses at the gene ends were 7 bases for V and 6 bases for J; bases not matched to a gene: 4. This sample's TCRbeta library carried unique molecular identifier barcodes. TCRdb analysed the PCR reads with MiXCR anew, one entry per CDR3 protein. The data show around 380,000 distinct CDR3 sequences, about a tenth seen once. The chain is built from TRBV5-1 and TRBJ2-1; 7 positions agree with TRBD2. Here the sequenced sample was PBMCs from the stem cell graft donor, taken from the stem cell graft. The clonotype comes from a human donor who donated a stem cell graft to a child with acute myeloid leukemia. CDR3 loop: CASEGLVNEQFF. Here the CDR3 DNA reads TGCGCCAGCGAAGGACTAGTCAATGAGCAGTTCTTC. Filled out from reference TRBV5-1 and TRBJ2-1, the complete variable domain reads KAGVTQTPRYLIKTRGQQVTLSCSPISGHRSVSWYQQTPGQGLQFLFEYFSETQRNKGNFPGRFSGRQFSNSRSEMNVSTLELGDSALYLCASEGLVNEQFFGPGTRLTVL.